This TCR beta chain was identified during a study of blood T cell repertoires in COVID-19. V lost 1 base to trimming and J lost 3 bases; unmatched junction nucleotides: 9. The CDR3 extends over 17 amino acids. Germline CDR1 reads LGHDT; CDR2 reads YNNKEL (reference sequence). In the study's own analysis: Reference gene primer amplification gave estimated nucleated cell counts. Repertoires were generated with immunoSEQ multiplex PCR, while TCRdb's copy carries only in-frame clones and drops some. V and J calls and clone size are given by that table; D and trimming were obtained from the DNA. The sample gives about 100,000 clones, approximately 86% of which show up once; 5% is in the top ten.

The source material was peripheral blood. The sequence came from a human donor in a cohort sampled during active COVID-19. The rearrangement links TRBV3-1 (or the pseudogene TRBV3-2) to TRBJ2-1; 7 nucleotides line up with TRBD2. The DNA of the CDR3 is TGTGCCAGCAGCCAAGGAAATCCGGGGGGAGGCTACAATGAGCAGTTCTTC. Translation gives CASSQGNPGGGYNEQFF.